The 3 T cell receptor beta chains presented below share a single source sample, sequenced in a study of T cell clonality in common variable immunodeficiency. The data were produced by immunoSEQ multiplex PCR, yet TCRdb's version contains in-frame clones alone and is incomplete. The sample yields about 45,000 clones, without any singletons. Sequencing input: peripheral blood mononuclear cells. These receptors all come from a person aged 18 to 75 in good health.

This clone was seen at least ten times. The CDR3 goes on 3 residues after the read ends, and that part is filled in from the germline J gene. The sample has other DNA sequences that encode this CDR3 too. The gene calls are TRBV30 and TRBJ2-2; 8 bases map to TRBD2. Germline CDR1 and CDR2: GTSNPN and SVGIG (reference sequence). This CDR3 has 13 amino acids. The sequenced part of the CDR3 DNA is TGTGCTTGGTCTAGGCGGGAGGCCGGGGAG. Its translation is CAWSRREAGE. The CDR3 as a whole reads CAWSRREAGELFF. Supplemented by reference TRBV30 and TRBJ2-2, the full variable domain reads SQTIHQWPATLVQPVGSPLSLECTVEGTSNPNLYWYRQAAGRGLQLLFYSVGIGQISSEVPQNLSASRPQDRQFILSSKKLLLSDSGFYLCAWSRREAGELFFGEGSRLTVL.

This clone was recorded many times. The read terminates 3 residues before the CDR3 end, so the remaining end is supplied by the germline J gene. V gene TRBV19 combines with J gene TRBJ2-6; 7 bases align to TRBD1. Germline loops: CDR1 LNHDA, CDR2 SQIVND (reference sequence). V shed 8 bases and J 4 bases; nucleotides not matched to a gene: 8. This CDR3 contains 15 residues. The CDR3 bases that were read are TGTGCCAGTGGTTCGGGACAGACGGGGGCCAACGTC. Protein: CASGSGQTGANV. The full CDR3 protein reads CASGSGQTGANVLTF.

Ten or more counts support this clone. The read ends 3 residues early relative to the CDR3; the germline J gene fills the gap. The genes are TRBV18 and TRBJ1-1, with a possible D match to TRBD1 (6 bases). The CDR3 runs to 13 residues. Germline V gene lookup returns CDR1 KGHSH and CDR2 LQKENI. CDR3 region: CASSPPSSRGAFF. The DNA read from the CDR3 is TGTGCCAGCTCTCCCCCGTCATCCAGGGGA.